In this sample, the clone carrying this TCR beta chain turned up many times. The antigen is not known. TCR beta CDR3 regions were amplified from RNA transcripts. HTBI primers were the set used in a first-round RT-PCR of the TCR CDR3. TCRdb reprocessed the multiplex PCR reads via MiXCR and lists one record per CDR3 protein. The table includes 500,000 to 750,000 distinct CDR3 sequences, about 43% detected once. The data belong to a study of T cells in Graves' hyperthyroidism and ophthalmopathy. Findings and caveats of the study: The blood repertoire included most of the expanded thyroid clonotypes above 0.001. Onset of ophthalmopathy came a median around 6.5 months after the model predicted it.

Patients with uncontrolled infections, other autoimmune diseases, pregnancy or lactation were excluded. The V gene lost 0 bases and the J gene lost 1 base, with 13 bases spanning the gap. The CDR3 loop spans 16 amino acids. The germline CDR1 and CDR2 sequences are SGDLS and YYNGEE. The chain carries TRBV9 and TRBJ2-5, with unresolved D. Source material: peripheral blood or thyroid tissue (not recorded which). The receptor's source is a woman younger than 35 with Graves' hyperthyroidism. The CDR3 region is CASSVEPGLTQETQYF. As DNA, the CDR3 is TGTGCCAGCAGCGTAGAGCCGGGCTTAACCCAAGAGACCCAGTACTTC. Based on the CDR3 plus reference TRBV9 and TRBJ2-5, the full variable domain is DSGVTQTPKHLITATGQRVTLRCSPRSGDLSVYWYQQSLDQGLQFLIQYYNGEERAKGNILERFSAQQFPDLHSELNLSSLELGDSALYFCASSVEPGLTQETQYFGPGTRLLVL.